This TCR beta chain came from a study of response to subunit inactivated influenza vaccine. Study-wide results and caveats: The authors suggested that every seasonal influenza vaccination recruits few new T cells.

In this sample, this clonotype turned up a few times. The target antigen is unknown. TCRdb independently ran MiXCR on the RT-PCR reads; one entry per CDR3 protein. This table holds hundreds of thousands of distinct CDR3 sequences, under 20% found once. This clonotype originated in a man aged 50 to 59 who received an inactivated influenza vaccine. The sample consisted of PBMCs from blood, taken around 5 days after vaccination.

CDR3 DNA sequence: TGCGCCAGCAGTCAATTGGGCGGGGGAAGGCGGGAGTTAGTATACGAGCAGTACTTC. It encodes CASSQLGGGRRELVYEQYF. The chain combines TRBV23-1 with TRBJ2-7, with 7 bases matching TRBD2. TRBV23-1 counts as an open reading frame of uncertain function. The V and J ends lost 1 base and 4 bases, in that order; junction bases with no gene match: 19. The CDR3 covers 19 residues.